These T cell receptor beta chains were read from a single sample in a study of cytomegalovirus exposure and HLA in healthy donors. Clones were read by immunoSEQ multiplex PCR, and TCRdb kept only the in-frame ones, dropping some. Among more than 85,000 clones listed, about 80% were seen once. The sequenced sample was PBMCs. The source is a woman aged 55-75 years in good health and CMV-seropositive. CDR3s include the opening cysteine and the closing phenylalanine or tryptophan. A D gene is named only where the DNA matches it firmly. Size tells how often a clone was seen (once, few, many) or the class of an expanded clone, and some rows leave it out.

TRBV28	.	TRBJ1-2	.	TGTGCCAGCAGTTTACTGCGACAGGAATCACACTTTGGCTACACCTTC	CASSLLRQESHFGYTF
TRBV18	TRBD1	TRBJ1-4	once	TGTGCCAGCTCACCCTGGACAGGACCTAATGAAAAACTGTTTTTT	CASSPWTGPNEKLFF
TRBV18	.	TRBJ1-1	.	TGTGCCAGCTCACCCCAATTGGGGGGGCGAAGCACTGAAGCTTTCTTT	CASSPQLGGRSTEAFF
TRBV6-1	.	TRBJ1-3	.	TGTGCCAGCACTACTACAGGGCCCACCATATATTTT	CASTTTGPTIYF
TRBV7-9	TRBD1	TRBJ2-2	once	TGTGCCAGCACCGGCCCGGGGACAGGGAGAGGAACCGGGGAGCTGTTTTTT	CASTGPGTGRGTGELFF
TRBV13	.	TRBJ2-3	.	TGTGCCAGCAGCTTAGGCGAGACTAGGAGGCAGTATTTT	CASSLGETRRQYF
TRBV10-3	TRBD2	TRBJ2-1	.	TGTGCCATCGCATACGCCGGGACTAGCGGGAGTGTGCAGTTCTTC	CAIAYAGTSGSVQFF
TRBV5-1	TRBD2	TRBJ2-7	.	TGCGCCAGCAGCTTGGAGGTAGCGGGGACCTACGAGCAGTACTTC	CASSLEVAGTYEQYF
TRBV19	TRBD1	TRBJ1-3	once	TGTGCCAGTAGTATCACCGGGACAGGGGGAAACACCATATATTTT	CASSITGTGGNTIYF
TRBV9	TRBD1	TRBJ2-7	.	TGTGCCAGCAGCACGGGGACAGGGGCCCTGGAGCAGTACTTC	CASSTGTGALEQYF
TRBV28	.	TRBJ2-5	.	TGTGCCAGCACCTGGACAGTAAACGGGCAAGAGACCCAGTACTTC	CASTWTVNGQETQYF
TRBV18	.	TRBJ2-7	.	TGTGCCAGCTCACCCCCAAGCACAGGGTTCTACGAGCAGTACTTC	CASSPPSTGFYEQYF
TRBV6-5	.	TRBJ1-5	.	TGTGCCAGCAGTTTAATTTATCAGCCCCAGCATTTT	CASSLIYQPQHF
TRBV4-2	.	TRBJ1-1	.	TGTGCCAGCAGCCTCTGGGCTGACACTGAAGCTTTCTTT	CASSLWADTEAFF
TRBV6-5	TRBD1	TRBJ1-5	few	TGTGCCAGCAGACCACAGGGGGATCAGCCCCAGCATTTT	CASRPQGDQPQHF
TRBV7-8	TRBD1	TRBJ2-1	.	TGTGCCAGCAGCTTAGGCGGGACAGGACTTTACAATGAGCAGTTCTTC	CASSLGGTGLYNEQFF
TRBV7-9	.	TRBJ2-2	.	TGTGCCAGCAACGGAGAGGGGGCGAACACCGGGGAGCTGTTTTTT	CASNGEGANTGELFF
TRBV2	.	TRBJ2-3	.	TGTGCCAGCAGTGGAGAAGGCGGACTGGGGGATACGCAGTATTTT	CASSGEGGLGDTQYF
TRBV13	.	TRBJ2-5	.	TGTGCCAGCAGCTTAGTCGGGAGTAAGGAGACCCAGTACTTC	CASSLVGSKETQYF
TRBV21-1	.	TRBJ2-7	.	TGTGCCAGCAGCAAAGGGACCTCTAGCGGGGAGTGTTTCTACGAGCAGTACTTC	CASSKGTSSGECFYEQYF